This TCR beta chain was sequenced during a study of blood T cell repertoires in COVID-19. Across the study: Samples of COVID-19 (acute and convalescent) were obtained from the United States, Italy and Spain. Sources were T cells, B-cell-depleted T cells, or PBMCs; the material itself was cDNA or gDNA.

This CDR3 spans 14 amino acids. The germline gives CDR1 SGHAT, CDR2 FQNNGV. Unmatched junction bases numbered 7, after V lost 5 bases and J lost 8 bases. Per the original methods: Estimates of nucleated cell counts were drawn from the amplification of reference gene primers. Here immunoSEQ multiplex PCR was the method, and the copy in TCRdb shows in-frame clones only, minus some. The DNA gave D and trimming, while V, J and clone size come from that table. The sample contains roughly 34,000 clones, 80% of which appear only once. The sample was peripheral blood. The chain has TRBV11-2 and TRBJ2-2, with 8 bases identical to TRBD2. This clonotype was obtained from a woman between 65 and 79 years old with acute or convalescent COVID-19. In DNA form, the CDR3 reads TGTGCCAGCAGCCTAGGACTAGCTGGGGGGGAGCTGTTTTTT. Translation: CASSLGLAGGELFF. Filled out from reference TRBV11-2 and TRBJ2-2, the complete variable domain reads EAGVAQSPRYKIIEKRQSVAFWCNPISGHATLYWYQQILGQGPKLLIQFQNNGVVDDSQLPKDRFSAERLKGVDSTLKIQPAKLEDSAVYLCASSLGLAGGELFFGEGSRLTVL.